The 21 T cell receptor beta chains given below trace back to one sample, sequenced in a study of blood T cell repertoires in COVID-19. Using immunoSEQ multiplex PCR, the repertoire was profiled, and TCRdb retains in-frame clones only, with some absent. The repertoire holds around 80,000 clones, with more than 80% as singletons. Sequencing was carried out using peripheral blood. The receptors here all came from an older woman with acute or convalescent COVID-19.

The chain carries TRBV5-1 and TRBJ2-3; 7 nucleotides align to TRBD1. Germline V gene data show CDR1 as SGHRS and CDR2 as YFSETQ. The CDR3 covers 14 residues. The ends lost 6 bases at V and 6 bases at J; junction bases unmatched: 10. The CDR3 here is CASMLTGLLDTQYF. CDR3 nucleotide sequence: TGCGCCAGCATGCTGACAGGGCTTTTGGATACGCAGTATTTT.

CDR3 nucleotides: TGTGCCAGCAGCCAAGGGCAGAGACAGGGGAATCAGCCCCAGCATTTT. The encoded protein is CASSQGQRQGNQPQHF. This chain joins TRBV4-2 and TRBJ1-5; TRBD1 agrees at 8 bases. Germline V lookup: CDR1 LGHNA, CDR2 YNFKEQ. V was clipped by 1 base and J by 4 bases; unmatched bases: 6. The CDR3 loop spans 16 amino acids.

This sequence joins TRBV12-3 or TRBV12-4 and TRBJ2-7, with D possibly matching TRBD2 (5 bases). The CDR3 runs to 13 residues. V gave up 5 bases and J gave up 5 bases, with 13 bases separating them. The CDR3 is CASSPLRRDEQYF. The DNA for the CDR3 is TGTGCCAGCAGTCCCCTAAGGCGGGACGAGCAGTACTTC.

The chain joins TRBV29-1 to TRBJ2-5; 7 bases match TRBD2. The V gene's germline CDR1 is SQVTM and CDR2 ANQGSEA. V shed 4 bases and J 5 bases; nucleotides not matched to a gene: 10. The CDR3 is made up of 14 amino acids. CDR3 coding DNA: TGCAGCGTTGCCCTATCGGGGGGAGGGGAGACCCAGTACTTC. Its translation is CSVALSGGGETQYF.

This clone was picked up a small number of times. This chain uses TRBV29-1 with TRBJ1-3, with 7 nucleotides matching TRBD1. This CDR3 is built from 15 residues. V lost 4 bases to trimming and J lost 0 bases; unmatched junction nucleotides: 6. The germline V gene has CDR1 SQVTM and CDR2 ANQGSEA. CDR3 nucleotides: TGCAGCGTTGGAGGGACAGCGAGCTCTGGAAACACCATATATTTT. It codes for CSVGGTASSGNTIYF.

CDR3 coding DNA: TGTGCCATCAGTGACATCAGCGGGGCCCCACCCGACAATGAGCAGTTCTTC. This translates into CAISDISGAPPDNEQFF. The chain carries TRBV10-3 and TRBJ2-1, with 7 bases matching TRBD2. The length of the CDR3 is 17 residues. V lost 3 bases, J lost 5 bases, and 13 bases stayed unmatched. Germline V gives CDR1 ENHRY, CDR2 SYGVKD.

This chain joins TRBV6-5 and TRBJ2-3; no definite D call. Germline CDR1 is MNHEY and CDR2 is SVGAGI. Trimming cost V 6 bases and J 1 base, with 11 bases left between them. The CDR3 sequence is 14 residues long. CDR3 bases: TGTGCCAGCAGGAATCTCCTAGGCACAGATACGCAGTATTTT. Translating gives CASRNLLGTDTQYF.

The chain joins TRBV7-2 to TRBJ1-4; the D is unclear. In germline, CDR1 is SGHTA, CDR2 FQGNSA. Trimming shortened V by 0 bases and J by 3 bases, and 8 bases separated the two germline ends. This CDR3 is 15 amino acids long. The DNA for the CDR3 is TGTGCCAGCAGCTTAGCGCCGGAGGCTAATGAAAAACTGTTTTTT. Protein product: CASSLAPEANEKLFF. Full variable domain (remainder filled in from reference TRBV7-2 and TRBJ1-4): GAGVSQSPSNKVTEKGKDVELRCDPISGHTALYWYRQSLGQGLEFLIYFQGNSAPDKSGLPSDRFSAERTGGSVSTLTIQRTQQEDSAVYLCASSLAPEANEKLFFGSGTQLSVL.

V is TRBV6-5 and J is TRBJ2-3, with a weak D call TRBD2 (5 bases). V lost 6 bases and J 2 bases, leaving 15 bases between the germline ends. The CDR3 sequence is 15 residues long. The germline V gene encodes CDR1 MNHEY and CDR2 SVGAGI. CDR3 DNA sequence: TGTGCCAGCAGCCTTAGCTGGAGGTACACAGATACGCAGTATTTT. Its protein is CASSLSWRYTDTQYF.

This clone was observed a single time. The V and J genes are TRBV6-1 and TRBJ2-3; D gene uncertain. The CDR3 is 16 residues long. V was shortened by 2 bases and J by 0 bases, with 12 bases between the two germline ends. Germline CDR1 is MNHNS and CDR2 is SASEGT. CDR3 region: CASSERRPDSTDTQYF. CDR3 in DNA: TGTGCCAGCAGTGAACGGCGGCCGGATAGCACAGATACGCAGTATTTT.

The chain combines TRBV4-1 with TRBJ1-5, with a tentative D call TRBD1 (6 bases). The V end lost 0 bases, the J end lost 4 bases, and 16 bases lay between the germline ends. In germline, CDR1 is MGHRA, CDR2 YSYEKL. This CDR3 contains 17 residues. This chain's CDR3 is CASSQDGTGTSNQPQHF. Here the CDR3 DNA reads TGCGCCAGCAGCCAAGACGGAACAGGGACAAGTAATCAGCCCCAGCATTTT.

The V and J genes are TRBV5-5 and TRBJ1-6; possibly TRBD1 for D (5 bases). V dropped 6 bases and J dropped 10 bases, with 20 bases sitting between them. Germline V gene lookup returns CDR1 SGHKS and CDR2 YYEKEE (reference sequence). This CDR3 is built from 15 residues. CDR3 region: CASTSPRGTGSPLHF. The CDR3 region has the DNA TGTGCCAGCACCAGCCCCCGGGGGACTGGCTCACCCCTCCACTTT.

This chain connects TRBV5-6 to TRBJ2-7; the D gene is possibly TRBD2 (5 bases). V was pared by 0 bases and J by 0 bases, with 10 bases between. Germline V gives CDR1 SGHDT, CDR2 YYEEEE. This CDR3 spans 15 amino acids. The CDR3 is CASSLGGPLSYEQYF. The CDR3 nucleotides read TGTGCCAGCAGCTTGGGCGGGCCTCTCTCCTACGAGCAGTACTTC.

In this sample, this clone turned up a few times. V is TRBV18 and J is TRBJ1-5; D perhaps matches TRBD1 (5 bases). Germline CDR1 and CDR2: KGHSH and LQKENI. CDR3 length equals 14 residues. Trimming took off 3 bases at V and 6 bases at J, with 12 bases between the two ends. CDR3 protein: CASSPFRDSQPQHF. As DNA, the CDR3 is TGTGCCAGCTCACCTTTCAGGGATAGTCAGCCCCAGCATTTT. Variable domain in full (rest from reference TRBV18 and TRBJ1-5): NAGVMQNPRHLVRRRGQEARLRCSPMKGHSHVYWYRQLPEEGLKFMVYLQKENIIDESGMPKERFSAEFPKEGPSILRIQQVVRGDSAAYFCASSPFRDSQPQHFGDGTRLSIL.

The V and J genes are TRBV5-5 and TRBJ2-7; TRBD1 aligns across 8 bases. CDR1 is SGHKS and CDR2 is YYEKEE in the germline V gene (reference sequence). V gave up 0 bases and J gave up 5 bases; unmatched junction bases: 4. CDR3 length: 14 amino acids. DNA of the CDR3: TGTGCCAGCAGCTTGGACAGGGGGTCCGACGAGCAGTACTTC. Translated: CASSLDRGSDEQYF.

CDR3 in amino acids: CASSPIGGEGNTIYF. Here the CDR3 DNA reads TGTGCCAGCAGCCCCATAGGGGGGGAAGGAAACACCATATATTTT. The chain recombines TRBV9 with TRBJ1-3, with D possibly TRBD1 on 6 matching bases. CDR1 and CDR2 from the germline V gene are SGDLS and YYNGEE. The CDR3 is made up of 15 amino acids. Trimming removed 4 bases at V and 4 bases at J, with 15 bases between. Full variable domain (outside the CDR3, taken from reference TRBV9 and TRBJ1-3): DSGVTQTPKHLITATGQRVTLRCSPRSGDLSVYWYQQSLDQGLQFLIQYYNGEERAKGNILERFSAQQFPDLHSELNLSSLELGDSALYFCASSPIGGEGNTIYFGEGSWLTVV.

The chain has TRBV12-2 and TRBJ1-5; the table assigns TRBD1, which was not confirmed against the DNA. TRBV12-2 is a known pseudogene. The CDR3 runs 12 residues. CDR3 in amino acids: CARPGGNQPQHF. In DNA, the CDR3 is TGTGCAAGGCCAGGGGGTAATCAGCCCCAGCATTTT.

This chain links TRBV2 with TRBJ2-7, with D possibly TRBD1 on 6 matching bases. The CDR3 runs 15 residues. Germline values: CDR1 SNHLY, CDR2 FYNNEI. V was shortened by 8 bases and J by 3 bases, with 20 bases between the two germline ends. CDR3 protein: CASFKLPTGNYEQYF. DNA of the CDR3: TGTGCCAGCTTCAAACTCCCGACAGGAAACTACGAGCAGTACTTC.

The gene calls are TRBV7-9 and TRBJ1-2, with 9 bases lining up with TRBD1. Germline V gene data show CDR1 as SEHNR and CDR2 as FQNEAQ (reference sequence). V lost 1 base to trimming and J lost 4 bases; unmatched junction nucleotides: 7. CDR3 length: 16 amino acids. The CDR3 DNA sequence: TGTGCCAGCAGCTTAGGTAACACAGGGGGCAGCTATGGCTACACCTTC. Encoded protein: CASSLGNTGGSYGYTF.

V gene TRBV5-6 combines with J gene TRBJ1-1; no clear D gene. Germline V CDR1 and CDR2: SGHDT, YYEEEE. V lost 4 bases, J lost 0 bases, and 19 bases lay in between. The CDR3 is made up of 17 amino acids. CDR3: CASSPSSYQRLNTEAFF. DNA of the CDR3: TGTGCCAGCAGCCCTTCGAGTTACCAGCGGCTGAACACTGAAGCTTTCTTT.

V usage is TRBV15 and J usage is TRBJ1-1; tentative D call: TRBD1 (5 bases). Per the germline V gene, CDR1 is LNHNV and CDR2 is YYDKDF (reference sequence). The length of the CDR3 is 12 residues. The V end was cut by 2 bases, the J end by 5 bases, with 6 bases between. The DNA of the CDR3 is TGTGCCACCAGCAGACCAGGGACTGAAGCTTTCTTT. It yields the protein CATSRPGTEAFF.